The entry below gives a single T cell receptor (beta chain) sequence along with its context. The specificity of this receptor is unknown. Base qualities are not provided; no much larger clone lies one nucleotide away. This entry comes from a study of preoperative IRX-2 immunotherapy in early breast cancer (dated by TCRdb to between 2018 and 2021). The CDR3 holds 16 amino acids from the cysteine to the phenylalanine. Only the CDR3 part of the read is kept: 48 bases, read in frame from the first base. At the junction V is shortened by 5 bases and J by 6 bases, with 19 bases in between. The germline V gene supplies CDR1 MNHGY and CDR2 SAAAGT. In the paper's terms, the treatment or condition label means: preoperative locoregional IRX-2 cytokine immunotherapy. The samples were obtained from a phase Ib study that tested preoperative, locoregional IRX-2 cytokine immunotherapy designed to prime immune responses. Before surgery, IRX-2 was given to the donors, who were patients with early-stage breast cancer.

Receptor amplification or capture employed the immunoSEQ multiplex PCR assay. TCRdb retrieved this table from immuneACCESS and kept in-frame rearrangements only. Not all clones are present; in checked studies, unresolved V genes account for under half, and no reason is known for the remainder. This sample has 95,000 to 100,000 clones in its table, and 86% of those were observed once. In total, the top ten clones hold approximately 2% of the sample. The starting material was tumor tissue, obtained after IRX-2 immunotherapy. This sequence was found in a human donor with breast cancer. The sequence joins TRBV6-8 to TRBJ2-2, and the D gene may be TRBD2, 5 bases matching. The DNA reads as follows: TGTGCCAGCAGTGATCCTAGAGGGAGTGGGGCCGGGGAGCTGTTTTTT. The encoded protein is CASSDPRGSGAGELFF.